The rows below give T cell receptor beta chains drawn from one sample of a study of blood T cell repertoires in COVID-19. Profiled with immunoSEQ multiplex PCR; TCRdb holds only in-frame clones, not every one. The data show over 60,000 clones, 90% seen once. The source material was peripheral blood. All receptors derive from a man aged 50-60 years with acute or convalescent COVID-19. CDR3s include the opening cysteine and the closing phenylalanine or tryptophan. The D gene is left open where the match is weak. Size values are once, few and many counts, or a class for expanded clones, and some rows have none.

D	size	V	J	DNA	CDR3
TRBD1	-	TRBV2	TRBJ1-1	TGTGCCAGCAGTGAGGACAGGGGGCTTGATGAAGCTTTCTTT	CASSEDRGLDEAFF
-	-	TRBV19	TRBJ1-3	TGTGCCAGTAGTATTGGAGGGTTGGGAAACACCATATATTTT	CASSIGGLGNTIYF
-	-	TRBV28	TRBJ1-1	TGTGCCAGCAGTTTTGAGGAGGGGAGGAGGGCTTTCTTT	CASSFEEGRRAFF
TRBD1	-	TRBV19	TRBJ1-2	TGTGCCAGCGAGACAGGGGCTAACTATGGCTACACCTTC	CASETGANYGYTF
-	few	TRBV4-2	TRBJ2-3	TGTGCCAGCAGCCCGAGCGCAAGCACAGATACGCAGTATTTT	CASSPSASTDTQYF
TRBD1	-	TRBV7-8	TRBJ2-7	TGTGCCAGCAGCGAAGGGACAGCGCCTATGGAGCAGTACTTC	CASSEGTAPMEQYF
-	-	TRBV11-3	TRBJ2-7	TGTGCCAGCAGCTTACTGTTGCTACCTTCAGGCTCCTACGAGCAGTACTTC	CASSLLLLPSGSYEQYF
TRBD2	-	TRBV7-2	TRBJ2-1	TGTGCCAGCAGCCAGGGAATAGCGGGAGGGCCAGAGCAGTTCTTC	CASSQGIAGGPEQFF
TRBD1	-	TRBV7-8	TRBJ1-2	TGTGCCAGCAGCTATCGTCTCGAGGGGGCCACTGATGGCTACACCTTC	CASSYRLEGATDGYTF
TRBD2	-	TRBV6-5	TRBJ2-7	TGTGCCACCATACTAGCGGGAGGTTCCTACGAGCAGTACTTC	CATILAGGSYEQYF
-	-	TRBV6-1	TRBJ2-2	TGTGCCAGCAGTGAAGAGGGCGGGGCGAACACCGGGGAGCTGTTTTTT	CASSEEGGANTGELFF
-	-	TRBV5-6	TRBJ1-2	TGTGCCAGCAGCTTGGCCGGTGGGAGGGATTTCTATGGCTACACCTTC	CASSLAGGRDFYGYTF
-	-	TRBV24-1	TRBJ2-5	TGTGCCACCAGTGATCCCAGGGGAGAGACCCAGTACTTC	CATSDPRGETQYF
-	-	TRBV19	TRBJ2-1	TGTGCCAGTAGTATGTACACGGCAGGCAATGAGCAGTTCTTC	CASSMYTAGNEQFF
TRBD1	-	TRBV11-2	TRBJ1-4	TGTGCCAGCAGCTTAGGGAGGACAGGGAGGAATGAAAAACTGTTTTTT	CASSLGRTGRNEKLFF
TRBD2	-	TRBV7-9	TRBJ2-5	TGTGCCAGCAGCTTACAGGGGACTAGCTTAAGAGGGGAGACCCAGTACTTC	CASSLQGTSLRGETQYF
-	-	TRBV10-2	TRBJ2-3	TGCGCCAGCAGTGAGAATCGGGCGGGTAGATACACAGATACGCAGTATTTT	CASSENRAGRYTDTQYF
-	once	TRBV11-3	TRBJ2-2	TGTGCCAGCAGCGCTACGACTAGTAACACCGGGGAGCTGTTTTTT	CASSATTSNTGELFF
TRBD2	-	TRBV4-3	TRBJ2-3	TGCGCCAGCAGCCAAGGACTAGCGGGAGGGACAGATACGCAGTATTTT	CASSQGLAGGTDTQYF
-	-	TRBV2	TRBJ1-4	TGTGCCAGCAGGTGGTTCGGGGAAAAACTGTTTTTT	CASRWFGEKLFF
TRBD1	-	TRBV6-5	TRBJ1-1	TGTGCCAGCACCTTGGGACAGGGGGAAACTGAAGCTTTCTTT	CASTLGQGETEAFF
-	once	TRBV6-5	TRBJ2-7	TGTGCCAGCTACCAAGGGGTGGGCGAGCAGTACTTC	CASYQGVGEQYF
-	-	TRBV19	TRBJ1-5	TGTGCCAGTAGTATAGCCCCAAATCAGCCCCAGCATTTT	CASSIAPNQPQHF
TRBD2	-	TRBV5-1	TRBJ2-7	TGCGCCAGCAGCTTGGGGGCAGGAGGACTAGGGGCCTACGAGCAGTACTTC	CASSLGAGGLGAYEQYF
TRBD2	-	TRBV6-2/TRBV6-3	TRBJ2-1	TGTGCCAGCAGTTACGCCCCGACTAGCGGGATTCCGTCCATTGAGCAGTTCTTC	CASSYAPTSGIPSIEQFF
-	few	TRBV5-1	TRBJ1-5	TGCGCCAGCAGCTTGGAGGGAGGCAATCAGCCCCAGCATTTT	CASSLEGGNQPQHF
TRBD2	-	TRBV2	TRBJ2-3	TGTGCCAGCAGGAGGGGGACTAGCGGGTCCCCGACAGATACGCAGTATTTT	CASRRGTSGSPTDTQYF
-	once	TRBV21-1	TRBJ2-5	TGTGCCAGCAGCAGGAAGGACAGGGTATTCCCCAAGACCCAGTACTTC	CASSRKDRVFPKTQYF
-	few	TRBV6-5	TRBJ1-2	TGTGCCAGCAAGGGGCAGGTGGACTATGGCTACACCTTC	CASKGQVDYGYTF
-	-	TRBV18	TRBJ2-5	TGTGCCAGCTCACTTGACAGGCGGGAAGAGACCCAGTACTTC	CASSLDRREETQYF
-	-	TRBV7-9	TRBJ1-1	TGTGCCAGCAGCTTAGTGGGGCCCGGGGGGGAAGCTTTCTTT	CASSLVGPGGEAFF
-	-	TRBV11-2	TRBJ2-7	TGTGCCAGCAGCTTAGTTTCAGGGCGCTACGAGCAGTACTTC	CASSLVSGRYEQYF
TRBD1	-	TRBV2	TRBJ1-4	TGTGCCAGCAGTGCGGACAGGGACAATGAAAAACTGTTTTTT	CASSADRDNEKLFF
TRBD2	-	TRBV7-2	TRBJ2-3	TGTGCCAGCAGCTCGCCGGGACTAGCGGGAGTGGATACGCAGTATTTT	CASSSPGLAGVDTQYF
TRBD2	few	TRBV7-9	TRBJ2-3	TGTGCCAGCAGCAAGGGACTAGCGGGGAGGGCAGATACGCAGTATTTT	CASSKGLAGRADTQYF
TRBD2	-	TRBV11-2	TRBJ2-1	TGTGCCAGCAGCCCATTGGGACTAGCCGGAGACAATGAGCAGTTCTTC	CASSPLGLAGDNEQFF
TRBD2	-	TRBV7-9	TRBJ2-2	TGTGCCAGCAGCTTGCTTAGCGGGAGAGGCACCGGGGAGCTGTTTTTT	CASSLLSGRGTGELFF
TRBD1	few	TRBV6-5	TRBJ2-3	TGTGCCAGCAGGGGACAGGGGGCGCGGACAGATACGCAGTATTTT	CASRGQGARTDTQYF
TRBD1	few	TRBV4-3	TRBJ1-4	TGCGCCAGCAGCCAAGATCGGACAGGGGGGCCTAATGAAAAACTGTTTTTT	CASSQDRTGGPNEKLFF
-	-	TRBV3-1/TRBV3-2	TRBJ1-2	TGTGCCAGCAGCCCTAGGACCTTGCGGGGTACCTATGGCTACACCTTC	CASSPRTLRGTYGYTF
-	-	TRBV5-1	TRBJ1-5	TGCGCCAGCAGCGAGAACGTTCAACAGGGCGGGCAGCCCCAGCATTTT	CASSENVQQGGQPQHF
-	-	TRBV24-1	TRBJ2-1	TGTGCCACCAGTGATCTCTATGAGCAGTTCTTC	CATSDLYEQFF
TRBD1	-	TRBV28	TRBJ1-4	TGTGCCAGTTCCACAGGGGAGAGGAATGAAAAACTGTTTTTT	CASSTGERNEKLFF
TRBD2	-	TRBV6-5	TRBJ2-7	TGTGCCAGCAGTCGCGGGAGGGGGCTCGAGCAGTACTTC	CASSRGRGLEQYF
-	once	TRBV10-3	TRBJ1-2	TGTGCCATCAGTGAGCCAGAGAGGTTTCCTAACTATGGCTACACCTTC	CAISEPERFPNYGYTF
TRBD2	-	TRBV11-3	TRBJ2-1	TGTGCCAGCAGTGATAGCCGGGAGGGCCGTCCTGAGCAGTTCTTC	CASSDSREGRPEQFF
-	-	TRBV19	TRBJ1-1	TGTGCCAGTTCCGAAGCGGGTTTTACTGAAGCTTTCTTT	CASSEAGFTEAFF
TRBD2	-	TRBV11-2	TRBJ2-2	TGTGCCAGCAGCCAAAGAAGTGGTAGCGGGAGAACCGGGGAGCTGTTTTTT	CASSQRSGSGRTGELFF
-	few	TRBV5-1	TRBJ1-1	TGCGCCAGCAGCTTGGTGGCAGGGCAAACTGAAGCTTTCTTT	CASSLVAGQTEAFF
TRBD2	-	TRBV7-3	TRBJ2-1	TGTGCCAGCAGCTTAACATTTTCGGCGGCTTCCGGGACTAGCGGGAGGGCCCCCTACAATGAGCAGTTCTTC	CASSLTFSAASGTSGRAPYNEQFF
TRBD1	-	TRBV12-3/TRBV12-4	TRBJ2-7	TGTGCCAGCAGTTTAGAGGGACAGTACGAGCAGTACTTC	CASSLEGQYEQYF
-	-	TRBV5-1	TRBJ2-1	TGCGCCAGCAGCTTCGGGGGTAGGAGTGGGAATGAGCAGTTCTTC	CASSFGGRSGNEQFF